The 3 T cell receptor beta chains presented below share a single source sample, sequenced in a study of cytomegalovirus exposure and HLA in healthy donors. The repertoire was sequenced with immunoSEQ multiplex PCR; TCRdb's copy has only in-frame clones and lacks some. The sample shows 90,000 to 140,000 clones, 70% to 90% of them seen only once. Specimen: PBMCs. The receptor source for this set is a young woman in good health and CMV-seropositive.

The CDR3 sequence: CATGLAGGTGELFF. CDR3 sequence (DNA): TGTGCCACCGGGCTAGCGGGAGGCACCGGGGAGCTGTTTTTT. The chain couples TRBV6-1 to TRBJ2-2, with 11 bases that match TRBD2. The CDR3 has 14 residues. Trimming cost V 10 bases and J 4 bases; bases outside gene matches: 5. Per germline, CDR1 MNHNS and CDR2 SASEGT.

The rearrangement uses TRBV29-1 and TRBJ2-5, with TRBD1 matching over 9 bases. Germline V gene data show CDR1 as SQVTM and CDR2 as ANQGSEA. This CDR3 has 13 amino acids. The ends lost 3 bases at V and 4 bases at J; junction bases unmatched: 3. The CDR3 DNA follows: TGCAGCGTTGATTGGGACAGGGTAGAGACCCAGTACTTC. Translating gives CSVDWDRVETQYF. The complete variable domain, with remaining parts taken from reference TRBV29-1 and TRBJ2-5, reads SAVISQKPSRDICQRGTSLTIQCQVDSQVTMMFWYRQQPGQSLTLIATANQGSEATYESGFVIDKFPISRPNLTFSTLTVSNMSPEDSSIYLCSVDWDRVETQYFGPGTRLLVL.

CDR3 nucleotide sequence: TGTGCCAGCAGCGCCTCTGACAGATACAATGAGCAGTTCTTC. Amino acid sequence: CASSASDRYNEQFF. This chain joins TRBV11-3 and TRBJ2-1; perhaps TRBD1 as D (5 bases). The CDR3 contains 14 residues. V lost 5 bases to trimming and J lost 4 bases, with 12 bases between them. Germline V CDR1 and CDR2: SGHNT, YENEEA.